The clone carrying this T cell receptor beta chain showed up just a few times. These data belong to a study of cytomegalovirus exposure and HLA in healthy donors. CDR1 and CDR2 (germline): SGHRS, YFSETQ. V was shortened by 0 bases and J by 7 bases, with 10 bases between the two germline ends. The CDR3 runs to 14 residues. This PCR relied on a set of 60 Vbeta primers and 13 Jbeta primers. Sequenced by immunoSEQ multiplex PCR; TCRdb stores in-frame clones only, minus some. Of around 190,000 clones listed, approximately 9.5% are singletons. The sequenced material came from PBMCs. This chain connects TRBV5-1 to TRBJ2-2, with D hard to call. The TCR comes from a woman in her 30s in good health and CMV-seropositive. CDR3 in DNA: TGCGCCAGCAGCTTGGGGCAGGTTCACGGGGAGCTGTTTTTT. Translating gives CASSLGQVHGELFF.